One sample yielded the 6 T cell receptor beta chains listed below, sequenced in a study of spatial heterogeneity in lung cancer. Study findings and constraints: Counts that tracked tumor mutation counts were those of expanded intratumoral alpha and beta TCRs.

TCRdb passed the 5' RACE reads through MiXCR, listing each CDR3 protein once. This sample carries around 4,600 distinct CDR3 sequences, about 6.4% of them seen once, and the ten largest clones take about 35%. As for time point: sample taken at primary tumor resection. For these TCRs, the target antigens are not known. Sequenced material: lung tumor tissue, taken at surgery. The receptors derive from a female donor with early-stage non-small cell lung cancer.

This clonotype ranks as medium-sized. In a library made to pick up alpha chains, this beta chain is a stray read with a size that means little. This chain connects TRBV14 to TRBJ2-7; the D is unclear. V lost 2 bases and J 7 bases, leaving 18 bases between the germline ends. Germline V gene data show CDR1 as SGHDN and CDR2 as FVKESK. The CDR3 runs 15 residues. The CDR3 sequence: CASSQQASTSGEQYF. In nucleotides, the CDR3 is TGTGCCAGCAGCCAACAGGCCAGTACGAGTGGGGAGCAGTACTTC.

By sample fraction, this clonotype is medium-sized (0.01 to 0.1%). As an off-target read in a library built for alpha chains, this beta chain has a frequency of little significance. The rearrangement links TRBV28 to TRBJ1-2; unclear D gene. V was clipped by 2 bases and J by 4 bases, with 11 bases between them. This CDR3 contains 14 residues. The germline gives CDR1 MDHEN, CDR2 SYDVKM. CDR3 protein: CASSLTDGVYGYTF. CDR3 in DNA: TGTGCCAGCAGTTTAACCGATGGAGTCTATGGCTACACCTTC.

A remark on this clonotype: A library prepared for alpha chains yielded this beta chain as an off-target read; its size is of little meaning. This chain links TRBV12-3 or TRBV12-4 with TRBJ2-7, with 7 bases aligning to TRBD1. The CDR3 spans 13 residues. Losses at the gene ends were 6 bases for V and 4 bases for J; bases not matched to a gene: 6. DNA for the CDR3: TGTGCCAGCAGCCGAGGACAGGCGTACGAGCAGTACTTC. As protein: CASSRGQAYEQYF.

This clonotype was found many times. Because the library targeted alpha chains, this beta chain is an off-target read whose size means little. J is TRBJ2-3 and V is TRBV30; D perhaps matches TRBD2 (7 bases). The CDR3 loop spans 14 amino acids. V gave up 4 bases and J gave up 1 base, with 12 bases separating them. Germline values: CDR1 GTSNPN, CDR2 SVGIG (reference sequence). CDR3 sequence: CAWNRGGGTDTQYF. CDR3 nucleotide sequence: TGTGCCTGGAATAGGGGGGGTGGCACAGATACGCAGTATTTT.

This clonotype has just a few counts. This beta chain represents an off-target read in a library built for alpha chains; its size is of limited meaning. The chain combines TRBV20-1 with TRBJ1-6, with a possible D match to TRBD1 (5 bases). The CDR3 length is 16 residues. In germline, CDR1 is DFQATT, CDR2 SNEGSKA (reference sequence). The V end was cut by 2 bases, the J end by 2 bases, with 13 bases between. Here the CDR3 DNA reads TGCAGTGCTAGAAATTGGGGGGGAACCTATAATTCACCCCTCCACTTT. Its protein is CSARNWGGTYNSPLHF.

This clonotype was seen repeatedly, ten times or more. Since it is a stray read in a library aimed at alpha chains, this beta chain has a size that is not meaningful. The chain has TRBV5-6 and TRBJ2-2; D unclear. There are 14 residues in the CDR3. Germline V gene data show CDR1 as SGHDT and CDR2 as YYEEEE. The ends were cut back, 0 bases at V and 4 bases at J, with 7 bases in the middle. The CDR3 loop is CASSLGRITGELFF. In DNA, the CDR3 is TGTGCCAGCAGCTTGGGACGTATCACCGGGGAGCTGTTTTTT.